Listed here is a single TCR beta chain. Its antigen is as yet unknown. This entry comes from a study of regulatory T cells in long-lasting Graves disease. The CDR3 spans 12 residues. Germline V gene sequence: CDR1 MNHNS, CDR2 SASEGT. Building of the TCR beta libraries involved iRepertoire HTBI primers and Arm-PCR of CDR3 regions. TCRdb re-derived calls from the multiplex PCR reads in MiXCR, one entry per CDR3 protein. In the table there are fewer than 550,000 distinct CDR3 sequences, about 16% of which are singletons. Time point here: newly diagnosed GD, antithyroid drugs for less than 3 months. Construction of the TCR library relied on RNA isolated from PBMCs. Study-wide results and caveats: It is possible that accuracy was reduced by the small size of the sample.

This sample was shared with a second study, whose subject was T cells in Graves' hyperthyroidism and ophthalmopathy. That report adds: These patients, aged 18 to 65, had recently diagnosed hyperthyroidism lasting under 2 months.

The material sequenced was peripheral blood mononuclear cells (PBMCs), taken at new diagnosis, from a patient treated with antithyroid drugs. The chain joins TRBV6-1 to TRBJ2-7; a weak D match, TRBD2 (6 bases). The clonotype comes from a woman under 30 with Graves disease. This CDR3 reads CASGPLPYEQYF. Here the CDR3 DNA reads TGTGCTAGCGGTCCGTTACCCTACGAGCAGTACTTC.